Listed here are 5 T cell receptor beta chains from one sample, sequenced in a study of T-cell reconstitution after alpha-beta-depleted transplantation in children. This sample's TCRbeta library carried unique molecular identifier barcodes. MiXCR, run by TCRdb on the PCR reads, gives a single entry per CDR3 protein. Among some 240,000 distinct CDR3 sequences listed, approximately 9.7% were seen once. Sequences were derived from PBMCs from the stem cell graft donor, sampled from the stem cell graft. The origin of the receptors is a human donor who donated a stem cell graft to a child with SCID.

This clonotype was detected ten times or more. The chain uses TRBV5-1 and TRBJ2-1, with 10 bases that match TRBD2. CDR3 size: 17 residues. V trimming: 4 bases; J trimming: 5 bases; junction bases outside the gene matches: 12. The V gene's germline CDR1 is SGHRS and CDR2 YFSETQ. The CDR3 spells CASSPYPLAGVNNEQFF. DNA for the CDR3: TGCGCCAGCAGCCCTTACCCCCTAGCGGGGGTGAACAATGAGCAGTTCTTC.

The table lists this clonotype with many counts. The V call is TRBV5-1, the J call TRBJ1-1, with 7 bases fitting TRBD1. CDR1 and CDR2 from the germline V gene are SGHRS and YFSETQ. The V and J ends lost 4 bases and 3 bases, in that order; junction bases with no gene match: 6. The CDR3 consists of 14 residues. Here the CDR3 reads CASSLTGYDTEAFF. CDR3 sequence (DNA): TGCGCCAGCAGCCTGACAGGGTATGACACTGAAGCTTTCTTT.

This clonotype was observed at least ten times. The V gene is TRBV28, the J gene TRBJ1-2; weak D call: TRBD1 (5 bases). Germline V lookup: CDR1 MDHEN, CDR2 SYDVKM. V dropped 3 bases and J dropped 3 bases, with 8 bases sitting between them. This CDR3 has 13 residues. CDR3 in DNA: TGTGCCAGCAGTTTCGCAGGGCACTATGGCTACACCTTC. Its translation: CASSFAGHYGYTF.

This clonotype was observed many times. The CDR3 sequence: CSAGGPYYEQYF. The CDR3 DNA follows: TGCAGTGCCGGGGGGCCTTACTACGAGCAGTACTTC. V gene TRBV20-1 combines with J gene TRBJ2-7; perhaps TRBD2 as D (7 bases). The CDR3 is 12 residues long. Germline V gene sequence: CDR1 DFQATT, CDR2 SNEGSKA (reference sequence). Trimming left V 6 bases short and J 3 bases short, with 12 bases between.

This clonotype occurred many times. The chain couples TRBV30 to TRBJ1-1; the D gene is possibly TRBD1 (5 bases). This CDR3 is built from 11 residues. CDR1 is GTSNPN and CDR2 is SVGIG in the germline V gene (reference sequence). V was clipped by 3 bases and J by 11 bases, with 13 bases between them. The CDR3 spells CAWSPVGGAFF. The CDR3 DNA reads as TGTGCCTGGAGCCCGGTCGGGGGGGCTTTCTTT.